Following are 8 T cell receptor beta chains from one sample sequenced in a study of blood T cell repertoires in COVID-19. Libraries were prepared by immunoSEQ multiplex PCR; TCRdb keeps only in-frame clonotypes and omits some of them. The sample consists of over 150,000 clones, 70% to 85% of them appearing once. The specimen sequenced was PBMCs or T cells enriched from blood (not recorded which). These TCRs come from a woman in her 30s who had recovered from COVID-19.

This clone came up once. The chain couples TRBV10-2 to TRBJ1-4; 7 bases align to TRBD1. Germline V gives CDR1 WSHSY, CDR2 SAAADI. V lost 5 bases, J lost 4 bases, and 7 bases stayed unmatched. The CDR3 is 15 residues long. The CDR3 nucleotides read TGCGCCAGCAGTCCTCTCGGACAGGTTAATGAAAAACTGTTTTTT. Translation gives CASSPLGQVNEKLFF.

CDR3 protein: CAYKSDRSEQFF. Written as DNA, the CDR3 is TGTGCCTATAAGAGCGACAGAAGTGAGCAGTTCTTC. V usage is TRBV30 and J usage is TRBJ2-1; weak D call: TRBD1 (5 bases). This CDR3 is built from 12 residues. The V and J ends lost 7 bases and 9 bases respectively, with 16 bases between them. Germline assignment: CDR1 GTSNPN and CDR2 SVGIG (reference sequence). Variable domain in full (rest from reference TRBV30 and TRBJ2-1): SQTIHQWPATLVQPVGSPLSLECTVEGTSNPNLYWYRQAAGRGLQLLFYSVGIGQISSEVPQNLSASRPQDRQFILSSKKLLLSDSGFYLCAYKSDRSEQFFGPGTRLTVL.

The V gene is TRBV10-3, the J gene TRBJ2-6; D is ambiguous. Germline CDR1 reads ENHRY; CDR2 reads SYGVKD. The CDR3 is 16 residues long. Trimming removed 4 bases from V and 0 bases from J, with 10 bases in between. The CDR3 DNA follows: TGTGCCATCAGTGCGGTCGCCAACTCTGGGGCCAACGTCCTGACTTTC. It specifies CAISAVANSGANVLTF.

This clone was picked up one time. V and J are TRBV3-1 (or the pseudogene TRBV3-2) and TRBJ2-3; TRBD2 matches 16 bases. CDR3 length equals 18 residues. Per germline, CDR1 LGHDT and CDR2 YNNKEL (reference sequence). After removal of 4 bases from V and 5 bases from J, the junction contained 9 bases not matched to a gene. CDR3 amino acids: CASSPHGTSGGAQDTQYF. The CDR3 coding sequence is TGTGCCAGCAGCCCCCACGGGACTAGCGGGGGGGCCCAAGATACGCAGTATTTT.

This chain joins TRBV19 and TRBJ1-1; 8 nucleotides align to TRBD1. The CDR3 sequence is 15 residues long. V lost 7 bases, J lost 0 bases, and 7 bases stayed unmatched. Germline V gene lookup returns CDR1 LNHDA and CDR2 SQIVND (reference sequence). CDR3 protein: CASKDRGSMNTEAFF. The CDR3 coding sequence is TGTGCCAGTAAAGACAGGGGTTCCATGAACACTGAAGCTTTCTTT.

This clone was recorded only once. This sequence joins TRBV6-1 and TRBJ2-7; 10 bases are shared with TRBD1. Germline CDR1 is MNHNS and CDR2 is SASEGT. Trimming at V came to 2 bases and at J to 7 bases, leaving 14 bases not matched to a gene. The CDR3 runs 17 residues. CDR3 coding DNA: TGTGCCAGCAGTGAAATCCCCGGGACAGGGGTTGATTGGGAGCAGTACTTC. It specifies CASSEIPGTGVDWEQYF.

This chain connects TRBV10-1 to TRBJ1-2, with D possibly being TRBD1 (6 bases). V gave up 3 bases and J gave up 0 bases, with 11 bases separating them. Germline lookup yields CDR1 WNHNN and CDR2 SYGVQD (reference sequence). CDR3 length: 15 amino acids. CDR3 region: CASSEGGDANYGYTF. The DNA of the CDR3 is TGCGCCAGCAGTGAAGGGGGGGATGCTAACTATGGCTACACCTTC.

V and J are TRBV4-1 and TRBJ1-6, with D uncertain. The V end lost 0 bases, the J end lost 11 bases, and 11 bases lay between the germline ends. This CDR3 is built from 14 residues. Germline CDR1 is MGHRA and CDR2 is YSYEKL. The chain's CDR3 is CASSQEEAEPPLHF. DNA for the CDR3: TGCGCCAGCAGCCAAGAGGAGGCCGAACCACCCCTCCACTTT.